A selection of T cell receptor beta chains follows, all from one sample in a study of blood T cell repertoires in COVID-19. Assay: immunoSEQ multiplex PCR; the TCRdb copy retains only in-frame clones and omits some. This table holds 40,000 to 45,000 clones, approximately 90% found once. Material for sequencing was peripheral blood. The receptors were gathered from a man aged 50-60 years with COVID-19, enrolled during active disease. CDR3s include the opening cysteine and the closing phenylalanine or tryptophan. A D gene is named only where the DNA matches it firmly. For some rows the clone size is stated as once, few or many, or as a class when expanded; others skip it.

V	D	J	size	DNA	CDR3
TRBV15	TRBD1	TRBJ2-7	NA	TGTGCCACCAGCAGAGCCACAGGGGGAGCCCCTAATTCCTACGAGCAGTACTTC	CATSRATGGAPNSYEQYF
TRBV6-6	NA	TRBJ2-7	NA	TGTGCCAGCAGCTTAGACAGAGGCTCCTACGAGCAGTACTTC	CASSLDRGSYEQYF
TRBV7-6	NA	TRBJ1-2	NA	TGTGCCAGCAGCTCCCCTCGGGGGTATGGCTACACCTTC	CASSSPRGYGYTF
TRBV28	TRBD1	TRBJ2-7	NA	TGTGCCAGCACCAGGGGGCCTCGCTACGAGCAGTACTTC	CASTRGPRYEQYF
TRBV2	NA	TRBJ1-3	NA	TGTGCCAGCAGGTTCTTCTCTGGAAACACCATATATTTT	CASRFFSGNTIYF
TRBV3-1/TRBV3-2	NA	TRBJ2-1	NA	TGTGCCAGCAGCCAAGATACCGGAGGAACCTACAATGAGCAGTTCTTC	CASSQDTGGTYNEQFF
TRBV5-1	NA	TRBJ2-7	NA	TGCGCCAGCAGCGGACAGTCAGGCCGGTACGAGCAGTACTTC	CASSGQSGRYEQYF
TRBV6-7	TRBD2	TRBJ2-2	NA	TGTGCCAACCTGCGGGAGTTAGAGAGAGTGGACACCGGGGAGCTGTTTTTT	CANLRELERVDTGELFF
TRBV2	TRBD1	TRBJ1-5	NA	TGTGCCAGCAGGAGGACAGGGCTTGGCAATCAGCCCCAGCATTTT	CASRRTGLGNQPQHF
TRBV6-4	TRBD2	TRBJ2-1	NA	TGTGCCAGCAGTGACTCGAATAGGGCTAGCGGGAGGAATAATGAGCAGTTCTTC	CASSDSNRASGRNNEQFF
TRBV20-1	TRBD2	TRBJ2-1	NA	TGCAGTGCTAGTGGGCTAGCGGGTCTCAATGAGCAGTTCTTC	CSASGLAGLNEQFF
TRBV7-2	TRBD1	TRBJ1-2	NA	TGTGCCAGCAGCTTAAGGGCAGGGGGAAACTATGGCTACACCTTC	CASSLRAGGNYGYTF
TRBV5-1	NA	TRBJ2-2	once	TGCGCCAGCAGCTTGGCCCAGTACACCGGGGAGCTGTTTTTT	CASSLAQYTGELFF
TRBV25-1	NA	TRBJ2-7	NA	TGTGCCAGCAGCGTGACTACCTACGAGCAGTACTTC	CASSVTTYEQYF
TRBV3-1/TRBV3-2	NA	TRBJ1-1	NA	TGTGCCAGCAGCCAAGCAGGGTTGGGCACTGAAGCTTTCTTT	CASSQAGLGTEAFF
TRBV12-5	NA	TRBJ1-5	NA	TGTGCTAGTCGCAGGGGCAATCAGCCCCAGCATTTT	CASRRGNQPQHF
TRBV5-8	NA	TRBJ2-3	NA	TGTGCCAGCAGCTTGGGACTAGTGAGCACAGATACGCAGTATTTT	CASSLGLVSTDTQYF
TRBV4-1	TRBD2	TRBJ2-5	NA	TGCGCCAGCAGCCAAGAAGGGATTCACCCAGGGACTAGCGGGAGTTTCCGGGAGACCCAGTACTTC	CASSQEGIHPGTSGSFRETQYF
TRBV5-4	TRBD2	TRBJ2-7	NA	TGTGCCAGCAGCCGGGGGACTAGCGGGACCTACGAGCAGTACTTC	CASSRGTSGTYEQYF
TRBV4-1	TRBD1	TRBJ2-2	NA	TGCGCCAGCAGCCCCCCGACAGGGGACACCGGGGAGCTGTTTTTT	CASSPPTGDTGELFF
TRBV7-9	NA	TRBJ1-5	NA	TGTGCCAGCAGCTTAGAGGGGGAGCCATGGCCCCAGCATTTT	CASSLEGEPWPQHF
TRBV25-1	NA	TRBJ1-2	NA	TGTGCCAGCAGTGGGGGGCACTATGGCTACACCTTC	CASSGGHYGYTF
TRBV2	TRBD1	TRBJ1-1	NA	TGTGCCAGCAGATGGGACAGGGAGGACACTGAAGCTTTCTTT	CASRWDREDTEAFF
TRBV7-2	TRBD2	TRBJ2-2	once	TGTGCCAGCAGCTCGTTAGCGGGAGATGTCACCGGGGAGCTGTTTTTT	CASSSLAGDVTGELFF
TRBV28	NA	TRBJ1-2	NA	TGTGCCAGCAGTTTCAGGACAGTGACGTTCTATGGCTACACCTTC	CASSFRTVTFYGYTF
TRBV5-5	TRBD1	TRBJ2-1	NA	TGTGCCAGCAGCTTGTTGACAGGGGGGTACAATGAGCAGTTCTTC	CASSLLTGGYNEQFF
TRBV19	NA	TRBJ2-1	NA	TGTGCCAGTAGTATACCTGGACTCCTCTTAGAGCAGTTCTTC	CASSIPGLLLEQFF
TRBV2	TRBD1	TRBJ1-5	NA	TGTGCCAGCAGTGCAAGTCGGACAGGGAGGGCTCAGCCCCAGCATTTT	CASSASRTGRAQPQHF
TRBV6-6	NA	TRBJ1-5	NA	TGTGCCAGCAGTTACTCCGGGCAGGGGAATCAGCCCCAGCATTTT	CASSYSGQGNQPQHF
TRBV4-1	TRBD1	TRBJ1-3	NA	TGCGCCAGCAGCCAAGGGGGACAGGGGTACTCTGGAAACACCATATATTTT	CASSQGGQGYSGNTIYF
TRBV12-5	NA	TRBJ1-1	once	TGTGCTAGTGGCACCTTGGGGCCTGGCACTGAAGCTTTCTTT	CASGTLGPGTEAFF
TRBV2	TRBD2	TRBJ2-1	NA	TGTGCCAGCAGCCAGACGACTAGCTATGGTGAGCAGTTCTTC	CASSQTTSYGEQFF
TRBV18	NA	TRBJ2-7	NA	TGTGCCAGCTCACCACCAGGGGCGCCGTACGAGCAGTACTTC	CASSPPGAPYEQYF
TRBV5-4	TRBD2	TRBJ2-7	NA	TGTGCCAGCAGCTTGGGGACTAGCGGCGCCCCCTACGAGCAGTACTTC	CASSLGTSGAPYEQYF
TRBV19	NA	TRBJ2-2	NA	TGTACCAGTAGTATAGAGGGAGCCGGGGAGCTGTTTTTT	CTSSIEGAGELFF
TRBV7-9	NA	TRBJ1-6	NA	TGTGCCAGCAGCTTAGGGGGACACGGGAATTCACCCCTCCACTTT	CASSLGGHGNSPLHF
TRBV3-1/TRBV3-2	TRBD1	TRBJ2-5	NA	TGTGCCAGCAGCCAAGCAGGGGGCGGAGAGACCCAGTACTTC	CASSQAGGGETQYF
TRBV5-1	NA	TRBJ2-7	NA	TGCGCCAGCAGCTTGGGTCAGCGCGAGCAGTACTTC	CASSLGQREQYF
TRBV4-3	TRBD1	TRBJ2-7	once	TGCGCCAGCAGCTGGACATTGGACAGGTCCTACGAGCAGTACTTC	CASSWTLDRSYEQYF
TRBV2	NA	TRBJ2-3	NA	TGTGCCAGCACGAAGGGTGGGGGACTCGCGTCTTCTAGCACAGATACGCAGTATTTT	CASTKGGGLASSSTDTQYF
TRBV30	NA	TRBJ1-2	NA	TGTGCCTGGAAGAAGGAGTTTAACTATGGCTACACCTTC	CAWKKEFNYGYTF
TRBV18	NA	TRBJ1-3	NA	TGTGCCAGCTCACCACCGGGACATTCCTCTGGAAACACCATATATTTT	CASSPPGHSSGNTIYF
TRBV7-2	NA	TRBJ2-5	NA	TGTGCCAGCAGCTTAGCAGGGAGAGCGTCGTACCAAGAGACCCAGTACTTC	CASSLAGRASYQETQYF
TRBV13	NA	TRBJ1-3	NA	TGTGCCAGCAGCTTAGAACGCAGGAGGTACTCTGGAAACACCATATATTTT	CASSLERRRYSGNTIYF
TRBV12-3/TRBV12-4	TRBD1	TRBJ2-7	NA	TGTGCCAGCAGTTACAGGGGCGAGCAGTACTTC	CASSYRGEQYF
TRBV2	NA	TRBJ1-2	NA	TGTGCCAGCAGACCACTAGTGATGCGAGGCTACACCTTC	CASRPLVMRGYTF
TRBV7-3	TRBD2	TRBJ2-2	NA	TGTGCCAGCAGCCAAGCGGGAGGGGGCACCGGGGAGCTGTTTTTT	CASSQAGGGTGELFF
TRBV21-1	NA	TRBJ2-1	NA	TGTGCCAGCAGCAAGGGAGGCGGCGGGAGGGCCGGATTGGGTAGGAGTGAGCAGTTCTTC	CASSKGGGGRAGLGRSEQFF
TRBV6-1	TRBD2	TRBJ2-6	NA	TGTGCCAGCAGTGAAGGGGGGGGAGGGGCCAACGTCCTGACTTTC	CASSEGGGGANVLTF